This T cell receptor beta chain comes out of a study of CD4 T cells in relation to SARS-CoV-2 and coronaviruses. Assay used: immunoSEQ multiplex PCR; TCRdb lists only in-frame clones, some missing. The profile shows about 22,000 clones, about three quarters of them singletons. From germline, CDR1 is SGHVS and CDR2 FQNEAQ. This CDR3 contains 17 residues. The ends were cut back, 1 base at V and 0 bases at J, with 10 bases in the middle. Before the COVID-19 pandemic, during about 2011-2019, CD4+ T cells were taken from unexposed donors. Isolation of CD4+ T cells took place after less than 11 days in culture. Notes on this clone: Its antigen is not known.

This TCR was sampled from a human donor in good health. The rearrangement uses TRBV7-8 and TRBJ2-6, with D maybe TRBD1 (5 bases). Sequencing was carried out using CD4+ T cells from PBMCs, cultured in vitro. The CDR3 spells CASSLVGALSGANVLTF. CDR3 nucleotide sequence: TGTGCCAGCAGCTTAGTAGGGGCGCTCTCTGGGGCCAACGTCCTGACTTTC. The entire variable domain, with the rest obtained from reference TRBV7-8 and TRBJ2-6, is as follows: GAGVSQSPRYKVAKRGQDVALRCDPISGHVSLFWYQQALGQGPEFLTYFQNEAQLDKSGLPSDRFFAERPEGSVSTLKIQRTQQEDSAVYLCASSLVGALSGANVLTFGAGSRLTVL.